This TCR beta chain was captured in a study of CD8+CD57+ T cells in acquired aplastic anemia. Overall study context: The DNA of sorted CD4+ and CD8+ cells averaged approximately 3.2 ug.

A remark on this clonotype: Its target is not known.

CDR3 length: 15 amino acids. Germline V gene sequence: CDR1 SGHAT, CDR2 FQDESV (reference sequence). V shed 2 bases and J shed 2 bases, with 10 bases lying between them. Patients selected for sequencing had displayed CD8+CD57+ cell expansion by flow cytometry. Severe acquired aplastic anemia affected all patients. Blood samples were obtained from patients who had received no prior therapy. Genomic DNA was employed as the template in profiling TCR beta VDJ and CDR3. TCRdb analysed the reads with MiXCR anew, one entry per CDR3 protein. The sample gives 150,000 to 200,000 distinct CDR3 sequences, around 52% of which show up once; about 30% is in the top ten. The study, taken as a whole, reports: Both patients and controls carried the same twenty-nine CD8+ CDR3 sequences.

The chain recombines TRBV11-1 with TRBJ2-1; D is perhaps TRBD2 (5 bases). This receptor was identified in a human donor with aplastic anemia. Sequenced sample: sorted CD4+, CD8+, or CD8+CD57+ T cells (not recorded which) from PBMCs. The CDR3 coding sequence is TGTGCCAGCAGCTTAATCGGGAATGCCTACAATGAGCAGTTCTTC. Amino acids: CASSLIGNAYNEQFF.